This entry lists 24 T cell receptor beta chains sequenced from one sample in a study of T cells in Graves' hyperthyroidism and ophthalmopathy. The source material, RNA transcripts, was used to amplify TCR beta CDR3 regions. The primer set for the first-round RT-PCR of the TCR CDR3 was HTBI. TCRdb fed the multiplex PCR reads into MiXCR, producing one record per CDR3 protein. The table lists more than 450,000 distinct CDR3 sequences, 15% to 20% of them singletons. Sequenced input: blood. The receptors shown here come from a man aged 35-49 years with Graves' ophthalmopathy.

V usage is TRBV7-2 and J usage is TRBJ1-2; a weak D match, TRBD1 (5 bases). CDR1 and CDR2 (germline): SGHTA, FQGNSA. Trimming took off 4 bases at V and 4 bases at J, with 19 bases between the two ends. The CDR3 extends over 16 amino acids. CDR3 sequence reads: CASSSYLGANLYGYTF. The DNA of the CDR3 is TGTGCCAGCAGCTCCTACCTAGGGGCCAACCTCTATGGCTACACCTTC.

V is TRBV7-9 and J is TRBJ2-7; D is perhaps TRBD2 (5 bases). Trimming took off 5 bases at V and 0 bases at J, with 17 bases between the two ends. Germline loops: CDR1 SEHNR, CDR2 FQNEAQ (reference sequence). The CDR3 runs 16 residues. This CDR3 is CASSGSRGPSSYEQYF. For the CDR3, the DNA is TGTGCCAGCAGCGGATCCCGGGGTCCCAGCTCCTACGAGCAGTACTTC.

This clonotype appeared many times. V is TRBV7-2 and J is TRBJ2-7; 7 bases are a match to TRBD1. Germline CDR1 is SGHTA and CDR2 is FQGNSA. Germline trimming cut 2 bases from V and 5 bases from J; bases unmatched to any gene: 6. The CDR3 length is 14 residues. The CDR3, as DNA: TGTGCCAGCAGCTTACGGGACAGTGGGCACGAGCAGTACTTC. Its protein is CASSLRDSGHEQYF.

There are a few counts of this clonotype. The rearrangement links TRBV28 to TRBJ1-2, with TRBD1 as a possible D gene (5 bases). Germline V gene sequence: CDR1 MDHEN, CDR2 SYDVKM. The CDR3 has 14 residues. V lost 2 bases to trimming and J lost 6 bases, with 13 bases between them. This CDR3 is CASSLADNSDGYTF. As DNA, the CDR3 is TGTGCCAGCAGTTTAGCGGACAACTCAGATGGCTACACCTTC.

V is TRBV3-1 and J is TRBJ2-1, with 8 bases matching TRBD1. Per germline, CDR1 LGHDT and CDR2 YNNKEL (reference sequence). The CDR3 has 16 amino acids. The junction had 4 bases not matched to a gene; V was cut back by 1 base and J by 2 bases. As DNA, the CDR3 is TGTGCCAGCAGCCAAGTCCAGGGGGCGACCTACAATGAGCAGTTCTTC. Translating gives CASSQVQGATYNEQFF.

The chain links TRBV28 to TRBJ2-1, with D uncertain. Germline V gene lookup returns CDR1 MDHEN and CDR2 SYDVKM. Trimming took off 3 bases at V and 6 bases at J, with 15 bases between the two ends. This CDR3 region has 15 residues. CDR3 nucleotides: TGTGCCAGCAGTTTTGGGATTAGTCTCTCCAATGAGCAGTTCTTC. Translation: CASSFGISLSNEQFF.

This clonotype occurred a few times. This sequence joins TRBV7-8 and TRBJ1-1, with 7 bases that match TRBD1. This CDR3 has 15 amino acids. The V segment lost 1 base and the J segment 0 bases; nucleotides outside the gene matches: 2. CDR1 is SGHVS, CDR2 FQNEAQ, per germline. The CDR3 bases are TGTGCCAGCAGCTTAGTAGGGGGCATGAACACTGAAGCTTTCTTT. This translates into CASSLVGGMNTEAFF. Using reference TRBV7-8 and TRBJ1-1 for the parts outside the CDR3, the full variable domain is GAGVSQSPRYKVAKRGQDVALRCDPISGHVSLFWYQQALGQGPEFLTYFQNEAQLDKSGLPSDRFFAERPEGSVSTLKIQRTQQEDSAVYLCASSLVGGMNTEAFFGQGTRLTVV.

This clonotype was counted many times. The J gene is TRBJ1-1, the V gene TRBV10-3; tentatively, D is TRBD1 (6 bases). V was clipped by 0 bases and J by 1 base, with 9 bases between them. The germline CDR1 and CDR2 sequences are ENHRY and SYGVKD. The CDR3 covers 15 residues. The CDR3 nucleotides are TGTGCCATCAGTGAGTCCGTCAGGGGGAACACTGAAGCTTTCTTT. Protein product: CAISESVRGNTEAFF.

This clonotype occurred a few times. This chain uses TRBV7-3 with TRBJ2-5; D call uncertain. This CDR3 region has 15 residues. Per the germline V gene, CDR1 is SGHTA and CDR2 is FQGTGA. The germline V and J ends were trimmed by 3 bases and 5 bases, with 16 bases remaining between them. This chain's CDR3 is CASSFAPGPRETQYF. The CDR3 region has the DNA TGTGCCAGCAGCTTCGCTCCGGGCCCTAGGGAGACCCAGTACTTC. Together with reference TRBV7-3 and TRBJ2-5, the CDR3 gives the full variable domain: GAGVSQTPSNKVTEKGKYVELRCDPISGHTALYWYRQSLGQGPEFLIYFQGTGAADDSGLPNDRFFAVRPEGSVSTLKIQRTERGDSAVYLCASSFAPGPRETQYFGPGTRLLVL.

This clonotype was recorded many times. This chain uses TRBV15 with TRBJ1-1; D gene unclear. CDR1 LNHNV and CDR2 YYDKDF come from the germline V gene (reference sequence). The CDR3 consists of 13 residues. Trimming removed 6 bases at V and 2 bases at J, with 10 bases between. CDR3 sequence: CATSGQTNTEAFF. The CDR3 bases are TGTGCCACCAGTGGGCAGACAAACACTGAAGCTTTCTTT.

This clonotype showed up just a few times. The CDR3 coding sequence is TGTGCCAGCAGCTTAACACCCGGACTAGCTAAGAACACCGGGGAGCTGTTTTTT. Its protein is CASSLTPGLAKNTGELFF. The chain links TRBV7-3 to TRBJ2-2, with TRBD2 identical over 8 bases. This CDR3 has 18 residues. Germline V gives CDR1 SGHTA, CDR2 FQGTGA. The V segment lost 0 bases and the J segment 1 base; nucleotides outside the gene matches: 7.

This clonotype was seen a few times. The rearrangement links TRBV12-3 or TRBV12-4 to TRBJ1-5; D not resolved. There are 14 residues in the CDR3. V was cut by 3 bases and J by 8 bases, with 14 bases left in between. The CDR3 is CASSLWGGIEPQHF. The DNA of the CDR3 is TGTGCCAGCAGTTTGTGGGGTGGGATTGAGCCCCAGCATTTT.

This clonotype was counted a few times. The genes are TRBV6-1 and TRBJ2-3; 7 positions match TRBD2. Germline lookup yields CDR1 MNHNS and CDR2 SASEGT. The CDR3 consists of 16 residues. The V and J ends lost 5 bases and 7 bases, in that order; junction bases with no gene match: 15. CDR3 nucleotide sequence: TGTGCCAGCAGTCGATATGCGACTAGCCCTGTGAATACGCAGTATTTT. This gives the protein CASSRYATSPVNTQYF.

This clonotype has only a few counts. The J gene is TRBJ1-5, the V gene TRBV30; 9 bases map to TRBD1. The CDR3 totals 15 residues. Germline assignment: CDR1 GTSNPN and CDR2 SVGIG (reference sequence). The V and J ends lost 1 base and 3 bases, in that order; junction bases with no gene match: 4. CDR3 DNA sequence: TGTGCCTGGAGTGGAGGGACAGGGTACAATCAGCCCCAGCATTTT. It codes for CAWSGGTGYNQPQHF.

This clonotype appeared many times. The J gene is TRBJ2-1, the V gene TRBV6-1; 10 bases agree with TRBD1. The CDR3 extends over 14 amino acids. CDR1 is MNHNS and CDR2 is SASEGT in the germline V gene. V shed 6 bases, J shed 5 bases, and the junction held 4 bases outside the gene matches. CDR3 region: CASRGTGANNEQFF. CDR3 nucleotides: TGTGCCAGCAGGGGGACAGGGGCTAACAATGAGCAGTTCTTC.

The sample holds many counts of this clonotype. V and J are TRBV28 and TRBJ2-7, with 7 nucleotides matching TRBD2. V was pared by 7 bases and J by 4 bases, with 13 bases of the junction left unmatched. Germline CDR1 is MDHEN and CDR2 is SYDVKM. This CDR3 spans 15 amino acids. The CDR3, as DNA: TGTGCCAGCACCGTCAGCGAGGGAGGGAGGTACGAGCAGTACTTC. Protein: CASTVSEGGRYEQYF.

The V call is TRBV3-1, the J call TRBJ2-1; 7 bases are shared with TRBD2. Germline CDR1 reads LGHDT; CDR2 reads YNNKEL (reference sequence). CDR3 length: 12 amino acids. V shed 0 bases and J 15 bases; nucleotides not matched to a gene: 5. This chain's CDR3 is CASSQDQAGWFF. Here the CDR3 DNA reads TGTGCCAGCAGCCAAGATCAAGCGGGGTGGTTCTTC.

This clonotype showed up many times. This chain joins TRBV7-2 and TRBJ2-4, with a tentative D call TRBD1 (6 bases). Germline V gene data show CDR1 as SGHTA and CDR2 as FQGNSA. The CDR3 has 12 amino acids. V was trimmed by 5 bases and J by 6 bases, leaving 8 bases between them. The chain's CDR3 is CASSAGANIQYF. In DNA form, the CDR3 reads TGTGCCAGCAGCGCAGGGGCAAACATTCAGTACTTC.

This clonotype was seen many times. The chain links TRBV7-2 to TRBJ1-2, with D possibly matching TRBD1 (6 bases). The CDR3 consists of 16 residues. V shed 0 bases and J shed 3 bases, with 14 bases lying between them. Germline CDR1 and CDR2: SGHTA and FQGNSA. CDR3 sequence: CASSLAVGRGYYGYTF. As DNA, the CDR3 is TGTGCCAGCAGCTTAGCAGTGGGCAGGGGATACTATGGCTACACCTTC.

This clonotype came up many times. The chain employs TRBV3-1 and TRBJ1-1; D gene uncertain. Trimming cost V 0 bases and J 3 bases, with 14 bases left between them. CDR3 length equals 16 residues. Looked up from germline, CDR1 is LGHDT and CDR2 is YNNKEL (reference sequence). CDR3 sequence (DNA): TGTGCCAGCAGCCAAGATAGGAGGTGGGTAGACACTGAAGCTTTCTTT. Residues: CASSQDRRWVDTEAFF.

This clonotype was detected many times. V gene TRBV30 combines with J gene TRBJ1-1; TRBD1 might be the D (6 bases). Trimming left V 4 bases short and J 1 base short, with 10 bases between. The CDR3 totals 13 residues. Germline loops: CDR1 GTSNPN, CDR2 SVGIG (reference sequence). The CDR3 coding sequence is TGTGCCTGGAAATGGACAGAGAACACTGAAGCTTTCTTT. Amino acid sequence: CAWKWTENTEAFF.

This clonotype was seen more than once but under ten times. J is TRBJ2-3 and V is TRBV11-2; TRBD2 aligns across 9 bases. The CDR3 covers 15 residues. With 2 bases clipped from V and 3 bases from J, the junction kept 3 bases outside the gene matches. Germline lookup yields CDR1 SGHAT and CDR2 FQNNGV. The CDR3: CASSLQSGGTDTQYF. The CDR3 coding sequence is TGTGCCAGCAGCTTACAAAGCGGGGGGACAGATACGCAGTATTTT.

The genes are TRBV11-3 and TRBJ2-3, with 8 bases fitting TRBD1. The germline CDR1 and CDR2 sequences are SGHNT and YENEEA. The CDR3 loop spans 16 amino acids. V was clipped by 5 bases and J by 0 bases; unmatched bases: 7. CDR3 sequence: CASSPRQGWSTDTQYF. CDR3 coding DNA: TGTGCCAGCAGCCCGAGACAGGGGTGGAGCACAGATACGCAGTATTTT.

The rearrangement uses TRBV28 and TRBJ1-5; D is possibly TRBD1 (6 bases). CDR3 size: 14 residues. V gave up 4 bases and J gave up 4 bases, with 11 bases separating them. The germline CDR1 and CDR2 sequences are MDHEN and SYDVKM. The CDR3 DNA reads TGTGCCAGCAGTTCTTCACAGGGTAATCAGCCCCAGCATTTT. Translation: CASSSSQGNQPQHF.